This T cell receptor (beta chain) was sequenced for a study of chemoradiotherapy in HPV16-positive cancers. Here immunoSEQ multiplex PCR was the method, and the copy in TCRdb shows in-frame clones only, minus some. The profile covers about 7,900 clones, with 60% to 80% appearing a single time and about 8.5% taken by the ten largest. Germline V gene data show CDR1 as SGHDT and CDR2 as YYEEEE. The CDR3 spans 16 residues. V was trimmed by 2 bases and J by 0 bases, leaving 11 bases between them. Samples were taken several times over chemoradiotherapy. This clone was observed a handful of times. The antigen remains undetermined. The study's findings and limits: Only two HPV16-positive patients supplied the functional HPV-specificity definition. Candidate HPV-specific clones and E7-related TCR motifs grew in tumor during treatment.

Sampling was done from a patient who underwent chemoradiotherapy. The receptor was derived from a human donor with HPV-associated anogenital cancer. The V gene is TRBV5-6, the J gene TRBJ1-4; no definite D call. The CDR3 spells CASSFRPKATNEKLFF. CDR3 DNA: TGTGCCAGCAGCTTTCGGCCGAAAGCAACTAATGAAAAACTGTTTTTT.